One sample yielded the 2 T cell receptor beta chains listed below, sequenced in a study of cytomegalovirus exposure and HLA in healthy donors. Primers: 60 Vbeta forward and 13 Jbeta reverse. The table came from immunoSEQ multiplex PCR; TCRdb's copy has only in-frame clones and leaves some out. The sample has roughly 110,000 clones; about 80% are singletons. The specimen was PBMCs. The origin of the receptors is a woman between 35 and 50 years old in good health and CMV-seropositive.

The chain couples TRBV6-5 to TRBJ2-7, with 8 bases aligning to TRBD2. The CDR3 consists of 15 residues. Germline values: CDR1 MNHEY, CDR2 SVGAGI. Losses at the gene ends were 5 bases for V and 1 base for J; bases not matched to a gene: 7. CDR3: CASSPYSGGSYEQYF. The CDR3 nucleotides are TGTGCCAGCAGTCCTTACAGCGGGGGTTCCTACGAGCAGTACTTC.

V is TRBV30 and J is TRBJ2-5; 9 nucleotides agree with TRBD2. Germline CDR1 and CDR2: GTSNPN and SVGIG (reference sequence). The CDR3 runs 17 residues. J gave up 2 bases and V 0 bases, and 10 bases lay outside the gene matches. This chain's CDR3 is CAWSVLGGGAGQETQYF. DNA of the CDR3: TGTGCCTGGAGTGTACTAGGCGGGGGGGCCGGACAAGAGACCCAGTACTTC. The complete variable domain, with remaining parts taken from reference TRBV30 and TRBJ2-5, reads SQTIHQWPATLVQPVGSPLSLECTVEGTSNPNLYWYRQAAGRGLQLLFYSVGIGQISSEVPQNLSASRPQDRQFILSSKKLLLSDSGFYLCAWSVLGGGAGQETQYFGPGTRLLVL.